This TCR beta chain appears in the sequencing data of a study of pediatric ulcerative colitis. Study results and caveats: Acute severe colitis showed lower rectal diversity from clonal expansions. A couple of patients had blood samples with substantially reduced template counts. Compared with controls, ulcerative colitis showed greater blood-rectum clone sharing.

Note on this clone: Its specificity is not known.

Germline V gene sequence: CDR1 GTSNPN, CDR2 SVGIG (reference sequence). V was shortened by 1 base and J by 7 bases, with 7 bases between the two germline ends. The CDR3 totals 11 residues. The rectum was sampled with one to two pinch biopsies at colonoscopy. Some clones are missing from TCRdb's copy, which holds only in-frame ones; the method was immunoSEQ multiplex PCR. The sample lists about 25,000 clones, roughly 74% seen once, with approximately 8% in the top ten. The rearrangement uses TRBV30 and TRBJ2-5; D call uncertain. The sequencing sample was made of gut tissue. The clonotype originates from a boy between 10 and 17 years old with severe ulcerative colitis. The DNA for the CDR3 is TGTGCCTGGAGTGGGCTCGGGACCCAGTACTTC. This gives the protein CAWSGLGTQYF. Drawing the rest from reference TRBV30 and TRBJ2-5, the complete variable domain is SQTIHQWPATLVQPVGSPLSLECTVEGTSNPNLYWYRQAAGRGLQLLFYSVGIGQISSEVPQNLSASRPQDRQFILSSKKLLLSDSGFYLCAWSGLGTQYFGPGTRLLVL.